These 24 T cell receptor beta chains originate from one sample sequenced in a study of T cell responses to AZD1222 COVID-19 vaccine. Repertoires were generated with immunoSEQ multiplex PCR, while TCRdb's copy carries only in-frame clones and drops some. The table lists tens of thousands of clones, about 86% of them singletons, with about 6% in the top ten. Material: peripheral blood, obtained 28 days after the second AZD1222 dose. All receptors come from an adult who received the AZD1222 COVID-19 vaccine.

The chain is built from TRBV21-1 and TRBJ2-7; the DNA was not used to check the table's D call, TRBD1. TRBV21-1 is termed a pseudogene. The CDR3 totals 16 residues. As DNA, the CDR3 is TGTGCCAGCAGCAAAACGTTGAACAGTCCAGCCTACGAGCAGTACTTC. Encoded protein: CASSKTLNSPAYEQYF.

V is TRBV19 and J is TRBJ1-1, with D unresolved. The CDR3 contains 13 residues. The ends were cut back, 10 bases at V and 3 bases at J, with 15 bases in the middle. Germline V CDR1 and CDR2: LNHDA, SQIVND (reference sequence). The CDR3 protein is CATRGGGDTEAFF. The CDR3 DNA sequence: TGTGCCACCCGGGGTGGCGGGGACACTGAAGCTTTCTTT.

The chain couples TRBV5-4 to TRBJ2-5, with D possibly matching TRBD2 (5 bases). V was cut by 0 bases and J by 5 bases, with 17 bases left in between. The CDR3 extends over 16 amino acids. Germline V gene data show CDR1 as SGHNT and CDR2 as YYREEE (reference sequence). CDR3 in amino acids: CASSLARAGFRETQYF. CDR3 coding DNA: TGTGCCAGCAGCTTGGCTAGGGCGGGTTTTAGGGAGACCCAGTACTTC.

This chain connects TRBV15 to TRBJ1-4, with 7 bases that match TRBD1. J was trimmed by 8 bases and V by 3 bases; bases with no gene match: 9. Germline values: CDR1 LNHNV, CDR2 YYDKDF (reference sequence). The CDR3 runs 15 residues. The CDR3 region is CATSSYDREGEKLFF. The CDR3, as DNA: TGTGCCACCAGCAGCTACGACAGGGAGGGAGAAAAACTGTTTTTT.

The rearrangement links TRBV5-1 to TRBJ2-1; 9 positions match TRBD2. The V gene end was trimmed by 4 bases and the J gene end by 7 bases; junction bases not matched to a gene: 9. The CDR3 sequence is 15 residues long. Germline CDR1 SGHRS, CDR2 YFSETQ. CDR3 sequence reads: CASSQVAGVGNEQFF. DNA for the CDR3: TGCGCCAGCAGCCAAGTAGCGGGAGTAGGGAATGAGCAGTTCTTC.

The rearrangement uses TRBV9 and TRBJ1-3; no firm D call. This CDR3 region has 17 residues. V shed 0 bases and J shed 0 bases, with 13 bases lying between them. Looked up from germline, CDR1 is SGDLS and CDR2 is YYNGEE. The CDR3 sequence: CASSVDPGAYSGNTIYF. The CDR3 bases are TGTGCCAGCAGCGTAGACCCAGGAGCCTACTCTGGAAACACCATATATTTT.

This clone was recorded once. V and J are TRBV19 and TRBJ1-5; tentative D call: TRBD1 (6 bases). V dropped 3 bases and J dropped 3 bases, with 9 bases sitting between them. The CDR3 totals 14 residues. Germline lookup yields CDR1 LNHDA and CDR2 SQIVND (reference sequence). The CDR3 coding sequence is TGTGCCAGTAGTATCAGGGGATTCAATCAGCCCCAGCATTTT. It is translated as CASSIRGFNQPQHF. The full variable domain, in which reference TRBV19 and TRBJ1-5 provide the parts outside the CDR3, is DGGITQSPKYLFRKEGQNVTLSCEQNLNHDAMYWYRQDPGQGLRLIYYSQIVNDFQKGDIAEGYSVSREKKESFPLTVTSAQKNPTAFYLCASSIRGFNQPQHFGDGTRLSIL.

The rearrangement uses TRBV6-4 and TRBJ2-5, with a tentative D call TRBD2 (6 bases). CDR1 and CDR2 from the germline V gene are MRHNA and SNTAGT. The ends were cut back, 3 bases at V and 4 bases at J, with 12 bases in the middle. This CDR3 has 14 amino acids. CDR3 sequence (DNA): TGTGCCAGCAGTGAGTCGGGAGAAACAGAGACCCAGTACTTC. It is translated as CASSESGETETQYF.

The chain uses TRBV3-1 (or the pseudogene TRBV3-2) and TRBJ1-6; D not certain. The CDR3 runs 11 residues. Trimming left V 4 bases short and J 14 bases short, with 9 bases between. The V gene's germline CDR1 is LGHDT and CDR2 YNNKEL (reference sequence). CDR3 sequence reads: CASSRSKTLHF. The CDR3 DNA sequence: TGTGCCAGCAGCCGATCGAAAACCCTCCACTTT.

This rearrangement joins TRBV5-1 to TRBJ2-7; 7 bases map to TRBD1. The trim removed 5 bases at V and 4 bases at J, leaving 6 bases unmatched. Germline V gene data show CDR1 as SGHRS and CDR2 as YFSETQ. CDR3 length: 13 amino acids. CDR3 sequence reads: CASSETGLYEQYF. The CDR3 DNA sequence: TGCGCCAGCAGTGAGACAGGGCTTTACGAGCAGTACTTC. The full variable domain, in which reference TRBV5-1 and TRBJ2-7 provide the parts outside the CDR3, is KAGVTQTPRYLIKTRGQQVTLSCSPISGHRSVSWYQQTPGQGLQFLFEYFSETQRNKGNFPGRFSGRQFSNSRSEMNVSTLELGDSALYLCASSETGLYEQYFGPGTRLTVT.

This chain links TRBV28 with TRBJ1-5, with D unclear. The CDR3 is 11 amino acids. Germline CDR1 reads MDHEN; CDR2 reads SYDVKM. V shed 8 bases and J shed 4 bases, with 6 bases lying between them. CDR3 nucleotide sequence: TGTGCCAGCGGAGTGAATCAGCCCCAGCATTTT. This codes for CASGVNQPQHF. Full variable domain (outside the CDR3, taken from reference TRBV28 and TRBJ1-5): DVKVTQSSRYLVKRTGEKVFLECVQDMDHENMFWYRQDPGLGLRLIYFSYDVKMKEKGDIPEGYSVSREKKERFSLILESASTNQTSMYLCASGVNQPQHFGDGTRLSIL.

The chain employs TRBV28 and TRBJ1-5; 10 nucleotides match TRBD1. Per germline, CDR1 MDHEN and CDR2 SYDVKM. The CDR3 consists of 15 residues. The junction had 8 bases not matched to a gene; V was cut back by 6 bases and J by 6 bases. CDR3 DNA sequence: TGTGCCAGCAGCCCGGGACAGGGGTGGGCTCAGCCCCAGCATTTT. Protein: CASSPGQGWAQPQHF. The variable domain in full, with the rest retrieved from reference TRBV28 and TRBJ1-5, is DVKVTQSSRYLVKRTGEKVFLECVQDMDHENMFWYRQDPGLGLRLIYFSYDVKMKEKGDIPEGYSVSREKKERFSLILESASTNQTSMYLCASSPGQGWAQPQHFGDGTRLSIL.

This clone was observed once. This chain links TRBV7-8 with TRBJ1-2; TRBD1 aligns across 9 bases. CDR1 and CDR2 (germline): SGHVS, FQNEAQ. J gave up 7 bases and V 0 bases, and 0 bases lay outside the gene matches. The CDR3 consists of 13 residues. CDR3 loop: CASSLATGGGYTF. The CDR3 DNA is TGTGCCAGCAGCTTAGCGACAGGGGGTGGCTACACCTTC. The variable domain in full, with the rest retrieved from reference TRBV7-8 and TRBJ1-2, is GAGVSQSPRYKVAKRGQDVALRCDPISGHVSLFWYQQALGQGPEFLTYFQNEAQLDKSGLPSDRFFAERPEGSVSTLKIQRTQQEDSAVYLCASSLATGGGYTFGSGTRLTVV.

The chain links TRBV6-5 to TRBJ1-1, with D possibly TRBD1 on 5 matching bases. V was trimmed by 2 bases and J by 2 bases, leaving 9 bases between them. The CDR3 has 14 amino acids. Per the germline V gene, CDR1 is MNHEY and CDR2 is SVGAGI. The CDR3 loop reads CASSYARTNTEAFF. The CDR3 DNA follows: TGTGCCAGCAGTTACGCTAGGACAAACACTGAAGCTTTCTTT.

V usage is TRBV7-2 and J usage is TRBJ2-7; TRBD2 matches 7 bases. Germline V lookup: CDR1 SGHTA, CDR2 FQGNSA. This CDR3 is built from 16 residues. Trimming at V came to 6 bases and at J to 2 bases, leaving 13 bases not matched to a gene. CDR3 nucleotides: TGTGCCAGCAGGGCCTCTAGCGGATCTGAACCCTACGAGCAGTACTTC. It codes for CASRASSGSEPYEQYF.

The chain combines TRBV5-5 with TRBJ2-7; D is ambiguous. Trimming pared 5 bases from V and 2 bases from J, leaving 11 bases between. Germline CDR1 reads SGHKS; CDR2 reads YYEKEE (reference sequence). The CDR3 is 13 residues long. For the CDR3, the DNA is TGTGCCAGCAGTCCGACGACGGCCTACGAGCAGTACTTC. It specifies CASSPTTAYEQYF.

The V and J genes are TRBV3-1 (or the pseudogene TRBV3-2) and TRBJ2-1, with TRBD1 identical over 8 bases. This CDR3 spans 14 amino acids. Looked up from germline, CDR1 is LGHDT and CDR2 is YNNKEL (reference sequence). After removal of 4 bases from V and 4 bases from J, the junction contained 3 bases not matched to a gene. CDR3 sequence: CASSRDRPYNEQFF. Here the CDR3 DNA reads TGTGCCAGCAGCCGGGACAGGCCTTACAATGAGCAGTTCTTC.

This sequence joins TRBV20-1 and TRBJ2-1; D is unresolved. Trimming took 3 bases from V and 0 from J, leaving 9 bases between them. The CDR3 loop spans 14 amino acids. The germline CDR1 and CDR2 sequences are DFQATT and SNEGSKA (reference sequence). The CDR3 loop reads CSASGRTSYNEQFF. The CDR3 region has the DNA TGCAGTGCTAGTGGCAGGACCTCCTACAATGAGCAGTTCTTC.

This chain connects TRBV15 to TRBJ2-5; D gene uncertain. The CDR3 length is 12 residues. V lost 6 bases, J lost 4 bases, and 9 bases lay in between. Germline CDR1 LNHNV, CDR2 YYDKDF (reference sequence). CDR3 protein: CATSRLGETQYF. The CDR3, as DNA: TGTGCCACCAGTCGTCTGGGAGAGACCCAGTACTTC.

The chain joins TRBV5-1 to TRBJ1-2; D remains unclear. The germline V and J ends were trimmed by 1 base and 6 bases, with 7 bases remaining between them. Germline V CDR1 and CDR2: SGHRS, YFSETQ. The length of the CDR3 is 12 residues. Here the CDR3 reads CASSLPSDGYTF. The CDR3 DNA sequence: TGCGCCAGCAGCTTGCCCAGCGATGGCTACACCTTC.

This clone was found once. The rearrangement joins TRBV6-4 to TRBJ2-3; TRBD2 matches at 7 bases. This CDR3 is 14 amino acids long. Trimming cost V 4 bases and J 0 bases; bases outside gene matches: 1. Germline lookup yields CDR1 MRHNA and CDR2 SNTAGT. This chain's CDR3 is CASSVGGSTDTQYF. Here the CDR3 DNA reads TGTGCCAGCAGTGTCGGGGGGAGCACAGATACGCAGTATTTT.

The CDR3 nucleotides are TGTGCCAGCAGTTACAGACAGAGGGCTGACGAGCAGTACTTC. Translated, it gives CASSYRQRADEQYF. This rearrangement joins TRBV6-2 or TRBV6-3 to TRBJ2-7; D tentatively reads TRBD1 or TRBD2 (5 bases each). CDR3 length: 14 residues. V shed 2 bases and J shed 5 bases, with 13 bases lying between them. Germline lookup yields CDR1 MNHEY and CDR2 SVGEGT.

This chain joins TRBV28 and TRBJ1-2; D not certain. Germline V CDR1 and CDR2: MDHEN, SYDVKM. V gave up 6 bases and J gave up 8 bases, with 10 bases separating them. CDR3 length: 11 residues. The CDR3 sequence: CASSFREGYTF. The CDR3 DNA sequence: TGTGCCAGCAGCTTTCGGGAAGGCTACACCTTC.

The gene calls are TRBV7-2 and TRBJ1-3, with 8 positions matching TRBD1. The CDR3 is 16 residues long. In germline, CDR1 is SGHTA, CDR2 FQGNSA. Trimming removed 5 bases from V and 0 bases from J; junction bases left unmatched: 6. CDR3 DNA sequence: TGTGCCAGCAGCACCCGACAGGGGATCTCTGGAAACACCATATATTTT. Translated, it gives CASSTRQGISGNTIYF.